This T cell receptor (beta chain) was retrieved from a study of shared clonotypes between healthy human individuals. Study overall: Donors consisted of two women and a few men between 18 and 49.

This CDR3 region has 13 residues. Deletions cut 4 bases from V and 5 bases from J, with 9 bases between. From germline, CDR1 is SGHDT and CDR2 YYEEEE. Study results and limitations: The naive CD4 repertoires of a few donors were compared, and roughly 5.1% of clonotypes were shared.

CD45RO negativity and positive selection for CCR7 defined naive CD8 cells, a population that excluded terminally differentiated effector memory CD45RA+ cells. With respect to this clone: The antigen is unknown.

Clones were sequenced by immunoSEQ multiplex PCR, and TCRdb holds only the in-frame ones, with some missing. The table shows hundreds of thousands of clones, with 92% occurring only once. Specimen: naive CD8+ T cells sorted from blood. The origin of this receptor is a man aged 30-40 years in good health. The chain carries TRBV5-6 and TRBJ1-4, with D hard to call. The CDR3 nucleotides read TGTGCCAGCAGCCCCGCGGGCAATGAAAAACTGTTTTTT. Protein product: CASSPAGNEKLFF.